The 20 T cell receptor beta chains in this list originate from one sample, sequenced in a study of cytotoxic CD8 clonotypes in ibrutinib-treated CLL. Only in-frame clones appear in the TCRdb table, and some are missing; sequencing was by immunoSEQ multiplex PCR. Of hundreds of thousands of clones in the sample, about 80% were seen once. The sequencing used PBMCs, collected before ibrutinib treatment. These receptors originate from a human donor with chronic lymphocytic leukemia.

The chain is built from TRBV30 and TRBJ1-5, with TRBD1 as a possible D gene (5 bases). The CDR3 consists of 13 residues. Trimming removed 0 bases at V and 5 bases at J, with 8 bases between. Germline V gives CDR1 GTSNPN, CDR2 SVGIG (reference sequence). The CDR3 reads CAWSVQEDQPQHF. Written as DNA, the CDR3 is TGTGCCTGGAGTGTACAGGAGGATCAGCCCCAGCATTTT.

This rearrangement joins TRBV5-4 to TRBJ2-5; 8 bases are shared with TRBD2. The junction had 4 bases not matched to a gene; V was cut back by 2 bases and J by 4 bases. This CDR3 has 14 residues. The germline V gene encodes CDR1 SGHNT and CDR2 YYREEE (reference sequence). The CDR3, as DNA: TGTGCCAGCAGCTTTATTAGCGGGGCAGAGACCCAGTACTTC. This sequence encodes CASSFISGAETQYF.

V gene TRBV19 combines with J gene TRBJ2-7; D is possibly TRBD1 (6 bases). CDR1 is LNHDA and CDR2 is SQIVND in the germline V gene (reference sequence). Trimming shortened V by 3 bases and J by 6 bases, and 9 bases separated the two germline ends. This CDR3 comprises 12 residues. CDR3 sequence reads: CASSMPGVEQYF. CDR3 sequence (DNA): TGTGCCAGTAGTATGCCAGGGGTCGAGCAGTACTTC. Looking up the rest from reference TRBV19 and TRBJ2-7 gives the full variable domain: DGGITQSPKYLFRKEGQNVTLSCEQNLNHDAMYWYRQDPGQGLRLIYYSQIVNDFQKGDIAEGYSVSREKKESFPLTVTSAQKNPTAFYLCASSMPGVEQYFGPGTRLTVT.

J is TRBJ1-3 and V is TRBV4-1; D possibly corresponds to TRBD1 (5 bases). CDR3 length: 15 residues. The germline CDR1 and CDR2 sequences are MGHRA and YSYEKL. The ends were cut back, 0 bases at V and 4 bases at J, with 10 bases in the middle. CDR3: CASSQDGQGGNTIYF. DNA of the CDR3: TGCGCCAGCAGCCAAGACGGACAAGGCGGAAACACCATATATTTT.

The chain is built from TRBV9 and TRBJ2-3, with D tentatively TRBD2 (5 bases). The CDR3 totals 16 residues. CDR1 and CDR2 from the germline V gene are SGDLS and YYNGEE. Trimming left V 0 bases short and J 0 bases short, with 11 bases between. The CDR3 region is CASSVGVAMSTDTQYF. The CDR3 nucleotides read TGTGCCAGCAGCGTAGGTGTAGCGATGAGCACAGATACGCAGTATTTT.

This sequence joins TRBV7-6 and TRBJ2-3, with TRBD2 matching over 15 bases. Germline CDR1 is SGHVS and CDR2 is FNYEAQ. This CDR3 has 16 residues. Germline trimming cut 3 bases from V and 3 bases from J; bases unmatched to any gene: 1. The CDR3 DNA is TGTGCCAGCAGCTTTGGACTAGCGGGAGGGACAGATACGCAGTATTTT. This encodes CASSFGLAGGTDTQYF.

This chain connects TRBV7-9 to TRBJ2-7; no clear D. The length of the CDR3 is 12 residues. Per the germline V gene, CDR1 is SEHNR and CDR2 is FQNEAQ (reference sequence). V was trimmed by 8 bases and J by 1 base, leaving 9 bases between them. The DNA of the CDR3 is TGTGCCAGCGGTATCGGGTCCTACGAGCAGTACTTC. Its protein is CASGIGSYEQYF.

J is TRBJ2-3 and V is TRBV7-2; unclear D gene. The CDR3 length is 13 residues. V was cut by 2 bases and J by 2 bases, with 5 bases left in between. In germline, CDR1 is SGHTA, CDR2 FQGNSA. The CDR3 region is CASSLSATDTQYF. CDR3 coding DNA: TGTGCCAGCAGCTTATCGGCCACAGATACGCAGTATTTT.

This clone was recorded a few times. J is TRBJ2-3 and V is TRBV10-3; D is undetermined. The CDR3 sequence is 13 residues long. CDR1 and CDR2 from the germline V gene are ENHRY and SYGVKD. V was trimmed by 1 base and J by 5 bases, leaving 7 bases between them. This chain's CDR3 is CAISEYQLDTQYF. DNA of the CDR3: TGTGCCATCAGTGAGTACCAACTAGATACGCAGTATTTT.

This chain links TRBV11-2 with TRBJ2-1; D is undetermined. V was clipped by 2 bases and J by 4 bases, with 18 bases between them. This CDR3 region has 17 residues. Germline V gene lookup returns CDR1 SGHAT and CDR2 FQNNGV. The CDR3 region has the DNA TGTGCCAGCAGCTTACTCGGCTCATTGTCCGGTTACAATGAGCAGTTCTTC. Translation: CASSLLGSLSGYNEQFF.

The chain is built from TRBV4-1 and TRBJ2-1, with D unclear. This CDR3 region has 13 residues. The germline V and J ends were trimmed by 0 bases and 4 bases, with 4 bases remaining between them. Germline values: CDR1 MGHRA, CDR2 YSYEKL. The CDR3 DNA reads as TGCGCCAGCAGCCAAGATTTGTACAATGAGCAGTTCTTC. Amino acid sequence: CASSQDLYNEQFF.

V usage is TRBV7-3 and J usage is TRBJ2-2; perhaps TRBD1 as D (6 bases). Germline V gene sequence: CDR1 SGHTA, CDR2 FQGTGA. CDR3 length: 15 amino acids. V shed 5 bases and J shed 2 bases, with 12 bases lying between them. The CDR3 here is CASSPGHINTGELFF. Written as DNA, the CDR3 is TGTGCCAGCAGCCCGGGACATATAAACACCGGGGAGCTGTTTTTT. The full variable domain, with the rest looked up from reference TRBV7-3 and TRBJ2-2, is GAGVSQTPSNKVTEKGKYVELRCDPISGHTALYWYRQSLGQGPEFLIYFQGTGAADDSGLPNDRFFAVRPEGSVSTLKIQRTERGDSAVYLCASSPGHINTGELFFGEGSRLTVL.

The rearrangement links TRBV15 to TRBJ1-1; 7 bases fit TRBD1. CDR3 size: 12 residues. The V gene's germline CDR1 is LNHNV and CDR2 YYDKDF (reference sequence). V lost 4 bases and J lost 11; bases outside the gene matches: 7. The CDR3 loop reads CATSTLDRAAFF. CDR3 DNA: TGTGCCACCAGCACTCTTGACAGGGCGGCTTTCTTT.

The chain has TRBV7-9 and TRBJ2-3; 8 positions agree with TRBD1. Germline trimming cut 3 bases from V and 0 bases from J; bases unmatched to any gene: 2. Germline lookup yields CDR1 SEHNR and CDR2 FQNEAQ (reference sequence). CDR3 length equals 15 residues. CDR3 sequence: CASSFGQGSTDTQYF. In DNA, the CDR3 is TGTGCCAGCAGCTTCGGACAGGGAAGCACAGATACGCAGTATTTT.

The rearrangement uses TRBV10-3 and TRBJ2-6; 8 bases align to TRBD1. Looked up from germline, CDR1 is ENHRY and CDR2 is SYGVKD. Unmatched junction bases numbered 9, after V lost 5 bases and J lost 0 bases. The length of the CDR3 is 18 residues. DNA for the CDR3: TGTGCCATCAGTAGGACCGGGACAGGCAGCTCTGGGGCCAACGTCCTGACTTTC. Amino acid sequence: CAISRTGTGSSGANVLTF.

The rearrangement uses TRBV9 and TRBJ2-1, with TRBD2 matching 14 bases. The CDR3 sequence is 16 residues long. The V segment lost 3 bases and the J segment 6 bases; nucleotides outside the gene matches: 5. The germline gives CDR1 SGDLS, CDR2 YYNGEE. CDR3 nucleotide sequence: TGTGCCAGCAGCGGGCAGACTAGCGGGAGGGCCAATGAGCAGTTCTTC. It is translated as CASSGQTSGRANEQFF. The whole variable domain, filled in from reference TRBV9 and TRBJ2-1, reads DSGVTQTPKHLITATGQRVTLRCSPRSGDLSVYWYQQSLDQGLQFLIQYYNGEERAKGNILERFSAQQFPDLHSELNLSSLELGDSALYFCASSGQTSGRANEQFFGPGTRLTVL.

The gene calls are TRBV7-2 and TRBJ1-2; the D gene is possibly TRBD1 (5 bases). The CDR3 has 14 amino acids. The V gene lost 6 bases and the J gene lost 5 bases, with 16 bases spanning the gap. Germline assignment: CDR1 SGHTA and CDR2 FQGNSA. The CDR3 is CASSLAPGMYGYTF. In DNA, the CDR3 is TGTGCCAGCAGTCTAGCCCCAGGGATGTATGGCTACACCTTC. Drawing the rest from reference TRBV7-2 and TRBJ1-2, the complete variable domain is GAGVSQSPSNKVTEKGKDVELRCDPISGHTALYWYRQSLGQGLEFLIYFQGNSAPDKSGLPSDRFSAERTGGSVSTLTIQRTQQEDSAVYLCASSLAPGMYGYTFGSGTRLTVV.

This chain uses TRBV5-6 with TRBJ2-2; D tentatively reads TRBD1 or TRBD2 (5 bases each). The CDR3 extends over 13 amino acids. The V end lost 5 bases, the J end lost 5 bases, and 10 bases lay between the germline ends. The germline V gene has CDR1 SGHDT and CDR2 YYEEEE. CDR3 sequence reads: CASRPGTTGELFF. As DNA, the CDR3 is TGTGCCAGCAGACCCGGGACGACCGGGGAGCTGTTTTTT.

This clone was recorded a few times. The chain has TRBV9 and TRBJ2-1; 9 nucleotides match TRBD2. V lost 2 bases, J lost 7 bases, and 7 bases stayed unmatched. The CDR3 has 15 amino acids. Germline CDR1 SGDLS, CDR2 YYNGEE. The CDR3 is CASSVGGRATNEQFF. CDR3 coding DNA: TGTGCCAGCAGCGTCGGCGGGAGGGCAACTAATGAGCAGTTCTTC. The full variable domain, with the rest looked up from reference TRBV9 and TRBJ2-1, is DSGVTQTPKHLITATGQRVTLRCSPRSGDLSVYWYQQSLDQGLQFLIQYYNGEERAKGNILERFSAQQFPDLHSELNLSSLELGDSALYFCASSVGGRATNEQFFGPGTRLTVL.

This chain links TRBV29-1 with TRBJ2-7; D is undetermined. Trimming stripped 5 bases from V and 3 bases from J, with 14 bases between. Germline lookup yields CDR1 SQVTM and CDR2 ANQGSEA. The CDR3 spans 13 residues. CDR3 DNA: TGCAGCGTTTTTGCAGGCCCACTCTACGAGCAGTACTTC. Translating it yields CSVFAGPLYEQYF.